The 32 T cell receptor beta chains in this list originate from one sample, sequenced in a study of blood T cells in healthy people across ages. The use of a sample-barcoded 5' primer and a J-beta primer mix characterized a second PCR of roughly 6 to 11 cycles. From the 5' RACE reads, TCRdb called clonotypes with MiXCR, one entry per CDR3 protein. The sample shows 1.5 million to 2 million distinct CDR3 sequences, 28% of them seen only once. The sample was blood. The receptors come from a woman aged 25 to 39 in good health.

This rearrangement joins TRBV30 to TRBJ1-2; no clear D. V lost 1 base and J lost 3, with 9 bases in between. This CDR3 spans 13 amino acids. Germline CDR1 GTSNPN, CDR2 SVGIG (reference sequence). The DNA for the CDR3 is TGTGCCTGGAGTGAAAGAGCCGACTATGGCTACACCTTC. Translating it yields CAWSERADYGYTF.

The chain combines TRBV2 with TRBJ1-1; perhaps TRBD1 as D (6 bases). V was trimmed by 2 bases and J by 1 base, leaving 17 bases between them. CDR1 is SNHLY, CDR2 FYNNEI, per germline. CDR3 length: 17 residues. This CDR3 is CASSESFQGTKNTEAFF. The DNA of the CDR3 is TGTGCCAGCAGTGAATCATTTCAGGGGACCAAGAACACTGAAGCTTTCTTT.

Points on this clonotype: At one boundary the junction diverges from the germline segment, which might be a read error. The CDR3 DNA reads TGTGCCGCCAGCAGAGCCCTAGCCGGGGAGACCCAGTACTTC. It codes for CAASRALAGETQYF. The rearrangement joins TRBV15 to TRBJ2-5; tentative D call: TRBD2 (5 bases). The germline V gene has CDR1 LNHNV and CDR2 YYDKDF (reference sequence). The CDR3 length is 14 residues.

The J gene is TRBJ1-5, the V gene TRBV6-5; TRBD1 might be the D (5 bases). Germline V gene data show CDR1 as MNHEY and CDR2 as SVGAGI. The CDR3 extends over 14 amino acids. Trimming left V 8 bases short and J 0 bases short, with 11 bases between. The CDR3 here is CASGRQYSNQPQHF. CDR3 nucleotides: TGTGCCAGCGGAAGACAGTATAGCAATCAGCCCCAGCATTTT.

In its sample, this clonotype was seen many times. The genes are TRBV6-6 and TRBJ1-2; weak D call: TRBD1 (6 bases). CDR1 MNHNY and CDR2 SVGAGI come from the germline V gene (reference sequence). The CDR3 contains 15 residues. The V end lost 6 bases, the J end lost 5 bases, and 19 bases lay between the germline ends. The CDR3 region is CASRVSTGTQYGYTF. CDR3 sequence (DNA): TGTGCCAGCAGGGTTTCTACCGGGACACAGTATGGCTACACCTTC.

This clonotype came up a few times. This chain links TRBV5-1 with TRBJ1-1; 10 positions match TRBD1. The CDR3 loop spans 15 amino acids. Germline CDR1 is SGHRS and CDR2 is YFSETQ. V lost 3 bases to trimming and J lost 2 bases; unmatched junction nucleotides: 4. The CDR3 region is CASSYRDRGNTEAFF. The CDR3 DNA follows: TGCGCCAGCAGCTACCGGGACAGGGGTAACACTGAAGCTTTCTTT.

This chain connects TRBV4-1 to TRBJ1-3, with D maybe TRBD1 (6 bases). Trimming left V 4 bases short and J 6 bases short, with 16 bases between. The CDR3 consists of 15 residues. Germline V gives CDR1 MGHRA, CDR2 YSYEKL. CDR3 coding DNA: TGCGCCAGCAGCCCGGGAGGCAGGGGACTAAACACCATATATTTT. It codes for CASSPGGRGLNTIYF.

This chain connects TRBV30 to TRBJ1-2; 7 bases map to TRBD1. After removal of 0 bases from V and 6 bases from J, the junction contained 13 bases not matched to a gene. Germline CDR1 GTSNPN, CDR2 SVGIG (reference sequence). This CDR3 comprises 16 residues. CDR3: CAWSVERGGRLNGYTF. CDR3 sequence (DNA): TGTGCCTGGAGTGTAGAAAGAGGGGGCCGGTTAAATGGCTACACCTTC.

The rearrangement joins TRBV24-1 to TRBJ1-5, with D uncertain. V was clipped by 10 bases and J by 0 bases, with 12 bases between them. The CDR3 contains 14 residues. Per the germline V gene, CDR1 is KGHDR and CDR2 is SFDVKD. The CDR3 is CATHPRNSNQPQHF. Written as DNA, the CDR3 is TGTGCCACACACCCGAGGAATAGCAATCAGCCCCAGCATTTT.

The chain couples TRBV20-1 to TRBJ2-6; D is perhaps TRBD1 (6 bases). CDR3 length: 17 amino acids. The V end was cut by 5 bases, the J end by 2 bases, with 19 bases between. Germline CDR1 and CDR2: DFQATT and SNEGSKA (reference sequence). The CDR3 DNA reads TGCAGTGCTCCCCACCCGACAGGCCCCACTGGGGCCAACGTCCTGACTTTC. This sequence encodes CSAPHPTGPTGANVLTF.

For the CDR3, the DNA is TGCAGTGCTAGAGATTGGGGGGGGGCCTACAATGAGCAGTTCTTC. Protein sequence: CSARDWGGAYNEQFF. V is TRBV20-1 and J is TRBJ2-1, with TRBD2 identical over 7 bases. Germline CDR1 reads DFQATT; CDR2 reads SNEGSKA (reference sequence). The V and J ends lost 0 bases and 2 bases, in that order; junction bases with no gene match: 4. The CDR3 is 15 residues long.

The chain links TRBV10-3 to TRBJ2-7; TRBD1 matches 9 bases. Germline CDR1 reads ENHRY; CDR2 reads SYGVKD. The CDR3 loop spans 15 amino acids. V shed 2 bases and J 3 bases; nucleotides not matched to a gene: 5. In nucleotides, the CDR3 is TGTGCCATCAGTGAGCTTGGACAGGGGCTCTACGAGCAGTACTTC. Translation gives CAISELGQGLYEQYF.

The table lists this clonotype with a few counts. The chain couples TRBV14 to TRBJ2-5; D remains unclear. The CDR3 contains 15 residues. Germline V gene data show CDR1 as SGHDN and CDR2 as FVKESK. Trimming removed 0 bases at V and 1 base at J, with 9 bases between. This chain's CDR3 is CASSQDLLFQETQYF. CDR3 DNA sequence: TGTGCCAGCAGCCAAGATTTACTATTCCAAGAGACCCAGTACTTC. Together with reference TRBV14 and TRBJ2-5, the CDR3 gives the full variable domain: EAGVTQFPSHSVIEKGQTVTLRCDPISGHDNLYWYRRVMGKEIKFLLHFVKESKQDESGMPNNRFLAERTGGTYSTLKVQPAELEDSGVYFCASSQDLLFQETQYFGPGTRLLVL.

The genes are TRBV2 and TRBJ2-2; possibly TRBD1 for D (5 bases). Germline loops: CDR1 SNHLY, CDR2 FYNNEI. The CDR3 has 15 residues. Trimming removed 0 bases from V and 2 bases from J, with 7 bases in between. CDR3 coding DNA: TGTGCCAGCAGTGAAGCCAGGGCTAACACCGGGGAGCTGTTTTTT. Its translation: CASSEARANTGELFF.

Comments on this clonotype: A junction end diverges from the germline sequence, so it may reflect a read error. V is TRBV5-1 and J is TRBJ1-5; 7 bases are a match to TRBD1. Germline V CDR1 and CDR2: SGHRS, YFSETQ. CDR3 length: 16 residues. The CDR3 spells CASSPGDRERNQSQHF. CDR3 nucleotide sequence: TGCGCCAGCAGCCCCGGGGACAGAGAACGCAATCAGTCCCAGCATTTT.

The rearrangement links TRBV6-5 to TRBJ1-5; D is perhaps TRBD1 (6 bases). CDR1 is MNHEY, CDR2 SVGAGI, per germline. CDR3 length: 15 amino acids. V was trimmed by 6 bases and J by 4 bases, leaving 16 bases between them. This CDR3 reads CASSRRQDGNQPQHF. The CDR3 coding sequence is TGTGCCAGCAGCCGACGACAGGACGGAAATCAGCCCCAGCATTTT.

The V gene is TRBV2, the J gene TRBJ1-1; TRBD1 is a possible D gene (5 bases). Germline-derived CDR1 and CDR2 are SNHLY and FYNNEI. V was trimmed by 6 bases and J by 1 base, leaving 9 bases between them. The CDR3 consists of 13 residues. CDR3 DNA sequence: TGTGCCAGCAGGGTTCAGGGGAACACTGAAGCTTTCTTT. Amino acid sequence: CASRVQGNTEAFF. The variable domain in full, completed from reference TRBV2 and TRBJ1-1, reads EPEVTQTPSHQVTQMGQEVILRCVPISNHLYFYWYRQILGQKVEFLVSFYNNEISEKSEIFDDQFSVERPDGSNFTLKIRSTKLEDSAMYFCASRVQGNTEAFFGQGTRLTVV.

The rearrangement joins TRBV29-1 to TRBJ2-6; no clear D. Germline CDR1 SQVTM, CDR2 ANQGSEA. V gave up 0 bases and J gave up 2 bases, with 8 bases separating them. There are 15 residues in the CDR3. CDR3 protein: CSVEDLTTGANVLTF. In nucleotides, the CDR3 is TGCAGCGTTGAAGATTTAACTACTGGGGCCAACGTCCTGACTTTC.

The chain has TRBV10-3 and TRBJ2-7; 8 nucleotides line up with TRBD2. V was clipped by 6 bases and J by 4 bases; unmatched bases: 11. There are 15 residues in the CDR3. Looked up from germline, CDR1 is ENHRY and CDR2 is SYGVKD. CDR3 region: CAIRADGTRWYEQYF. The CDR3 region has the DNA TGTGCCATCAGGGCCGACGGGACTAGGTGGTACGAGCAGTACTTC.

The chain recombines TRBV2 with TRBJ2-5, with D possibly called TRBD1 or TRBD2 (5 bases each). The CDR3 runs to 13 residues. Per the germline V gene, CDR1 is SNHLY and CDR2 is FYNNEI. The V gene lost 11 bases and the J gene lost 4 bases, with 17 bases spanning the gap. CDR3 coding DNA: TGTGCCTCCTCCGCACAGAGGGGAGAGACCCAGTACTTC. Its protein is CASSAQRGETQYF.

This clonotype has a count of ten or more. J is TRBJ2-6 and V is TRBV18; D is perhaps TRBD2 (5 bases). The V and J ends lost 0 bases and 2 bases respectively, with 11 bases between them. The CDR3 runs to 17 residues. Germline CDR1 reads KGHSH; CDR2 reads LQKENI. CDR3 residues: CASSPPIERAGANVLTF. The CDR3 nucleotides read TGTGCCAGCTCACCACCGATTGAGAGGGCTGGGGCCAACGTCCTGACTTTC.

The chain links TRBV6-1 to TRBJ2-7; 9 bases agree with TRBD2. This CDR3 has 13 amino acids. Germline V lookup: CDR1 MNHNS, CDR2 SASEGT. The ends lost 6 bases at V and 5 bases at J; junction bases unmatched: 5. The CDR3 sequence is CASRRTSVDEQYF. The CDR3 nucleotides are TGTGCCAGCAGACGGACTAGCGTGGACGAGCAGTACTTC.

With respect to this clonotype: Since a much larger clone is just one base distant, this may be a read error. The chain joins TRBV12-3 or TRBV12-4 to TRBJ2-5, with D possibly being TRBD1 or TRBD2 (6 bases each). The CDR3 loop spans 15 amino acids. V lost 6 bases to trimming and J lost 5 bases, with 19 bases between them. CDR3 nucleotide sequence: TGTGCCAGCAGCCAAGGACGGGGGCCGAGGGAGACCCAGTACTTC. Protein product: CASSQGRGPRETQYF.

Regarding this clonotype: A read error may be the cause here, since a much bigger clone is one base away. Here the CDR3 DNA reads TGTGCCAGCTGGACTAGCGGGGACTCCTGCGAGCAGTACTTC. Its protein product is CASWTSGDSCEQYF. This chain links TRBV28 with TRBJ2-7; 12 nucleotides align to TRBD2. Germline assignment: CDR1 MDHEN and CDR2 SYDVKM. The CDR3 has 14 amino acids.

The gene calls are TRBV7-3 and TRBJ1-1; D is unresolved. The germline V gene encodes CDR1 SGHTA and CDR2 FQGTGA. The V and J ends lost 0 bases and 8 bases respectively, with 10 bases between them. The CDR3 extends over 13 amino acids. CDR3 protein: CASSLTAGREAFF. The CDR3 DNA follows: TGTGCCAGCAGCTTAACGGCCGGCAGGGAAGCTTTCTTT.

This clonotype was observed a few times. V and J are TRBV15 and TRBJ2-7; TRBD1 might be the D (6 bases). Germline assignment: CDR1 LNHNV and CDR2 YYDKDF (reference sequence). The CDR3 is 13 amino acids. V lost 3 bases to trimming and J lost 2 bases, with 8 bases between them. CDR3 in DNA: TGTGCCACCAGCAGCCGGACAGCCTACGAGCAGTACTTC. This sequence encodes CATSSRTAYEQYF.

The V gene is TRBV12-3 or TRBV12-4, the J gene TRBJ1-2, with a weak D call TRBD1 (5 bases). This CDR3 has 14 amino acids. V was cut by 5 bases and J by 1 base, with 11 bases left in between. Here the CDR3 DNA reads TGTGCCAGCAGTCCCCCGGGGCATAACTATGGCTACACCTTC. Residues: CASSPPGHNYGYTF.

This clonotype was observed a single time. The chain couples TRBV10-3 to TRBJ1-5; tentatively, D is TRBD1 (5 bases). Germline V CDR1 and CDR2: ENHRY, SYGVKD. This CDR3 has 15 amino acids. V lost 6 bases and J 4 bases, leaving 16 bases between the germline ends. The CDR3 DNA sequence: TGTGCCATCAGAGAACACCAAGGGGATAATCAGCCCCAGCATTTT. It specifies CAIREHQGDNQPQHF.

The J gene is TRBJ2-1, the V gene TRBV3-1; 7 nucleotides align to TRBD2. The CDR3 extends over 17 amino acids. Unmatched junction bases numbered 12, after V lost 0 bases and J lost 7 bases. Germline CDR1 reads LGHDT; CDR2 reads YNNKEL (reference sequence). The CDR3: CASSQDGRGPLGNEQFF. The CDR3 nucleotides are TGTGCCAGCAGCCAAGATGGGAGGGGTCCCCTGGGGAATGAGCAGTTCTTC.

This clonotype showed up many times. One end of the junction varies from germline; a read error may be responsible. The genes are TRBV7-2 and TRBJ1-5; D is undetermined. The CDR3 length is 13 residues. The germline V gene has CDR1 SGHTA and CDR2 FQGNSA. CDR3 in amino acids: CASSQTSDQRQHF. DNA for the CDR3: TGTGCCAGCAGCCAAACGAGTGATCAGCGCCAGCATTTT. The entire variable domain, with the rest obtained from reference TRBV7-2 and TRBJ1-5, is as follows: GAGVSQSPSNKVTEKGKDVELRCDPISGHTALYWYRQSLGQGLEFLIYFQGNSAPDKSGLPSDRFSAERTGGSVSTLTIQRTQQEDSAVYLCASSQTSDQRQHFGDGTRLSIL.

CDR3 region: CSARGVDEKLFF. The CDR3 coding sequence is TGCAGCGCAAGGGGAGTGGATGAAAAACTGTTTTTT. This rearrangement joins TRBV29-1 to TRBJ1-4; a weak D match, TRBD1 (5 bases). Germline V gene sequence: CDR1 SQVTM, CDR2 ANQGSEA. Trimming left V 7 bases short and J 6 bases short, with 12 bases between. The CDR3 has 12 residues.

In its sample, this clonotype was seen a few times. The chain couples TRBV30 to TRBJ2-3, with TRBD2 matching 10 bases. V shed 8 bases and J 4 bases; nucleotides not matched to a gene: 9. CDR3 length: 14 amino acids. Germline values: CDR1 GTSNPN, CDR2 SVGIG (reference sequence). The CDR3 sequence is CARNPSGSSDTQYF. CDR3 DNA sequence: TGTGCCCGGAACCCTAGCGGGAGTTCAGATACGCAGTATTTT.